These 9 T cell receptor beta chains were all obtained from the same sample, sequenced in a study of blood T cell repertoires in COVID-19. Assay used: immunoSEQ multiplex PCR; TCRdb lists only in-frame clones, some missing. The sample has 200,000 to 250,000 clones, about four fifths seen once. Source material: PBMCs or T cells enriched from blood (not recorded which). These TCRs come from a woman aged 35 to 49 who had been exposed to COVID-19.

Only a few counts were recorded for this clone. The chain links TRBV2 to TRBJ1-1; TRBD1 matches 7 bases. CDR1 SNHLY and CDR2 FYNNEI come from the germline V gene. With V trimmed by 6 bases and J by 0 bases, 7 bases remained unmatched. CDR3 size: 15 residues. CDR3: CASRELQGMNTEAFF. CDR3 DNA sequence: TGTGCCAGCAGGGAACTACAGGGGATGAACACTGAAGCTTTCTTT.

DNA for the CDR3: TGCGCCAGCAGTGTATCCCGGACAGGGGTGTATGGCTACACCTTC. Amino acid sequence: CASSVSRTGVYGYTF. This chain joins TRBV10-2 and TRBJ1-2; 9 bases map to TRBD1. The trim removed 4 bases at V and 5 bases at J, leaving 8 bases unmatched. In germline, CDR1 is WSHSY, CDR2 SAAADI. The CDR3 spans 15 residues.

This chain joins TRBV28 and TRBJ1-1; D is unresolved. Germline V CDR1 and CDR2: MDHEN, SYDVKM. This CDR3 is built from 12 residues. The germline V and J ends were trimmed by 10 bases and 0 bases, with 9 bases remaining between them. DNA for the CDR3: TGTGCCACCCGACAAATGAACACTGAAGCTTTCTTT. Residues: CATRQMNTEAFF.

This chain's CDR3 is CASSDQRGETGVSLYF. The CDR3 region has the DNA TGCGCCAGCAGCGACCAACGAGGAGAGACAGGGGTTTCTCTGTACTTC. The rearrangement uses TRBV5-1 and TRBJ2-7, with 8 positions matching TRBD1. Germline V gives CDR1 SGHRS, CDR2 YFSETQ. The CDR3 has 16 residues. The V and J ends lost 4 bases and 12 bases, in that order; junction bases with no gene match: 21.

The chain combines TRBV18 with TRBJ2-7; D may be TRBD1 (6 bases). Germline CDR1 reads KGHSH; CDR2 reads LQKENI. This CDR3 region has 14 residues. The V and J ends lost 3 bases and 1 base respectively, with 10 bases between them. The chain's CDR3 is CASSPSDRSYEQYF. The CDR3 DNA follows: TGTGCCAGCTCACCTAGTGACAGGTCCTACGAGCAGTACTTC.

V gene TRBV7-9 combines with J gene TRBJ2-7; 11 bases align to TRBD2. CDR3 size: 16 residues. V shed 0 bases and J 0 bases; nucleotides not matched to a gene: 1. Germline CDR1 and CDR2: SEHNR and FQNEAQ (reference sequence). The CDR3 loop reads CASSLAGTSGSYEQYF. The CDR3 coding sequence is TGTGCCAGCAGCTTAGCCGGGACTAGCGGCTCCTACGAGCAGTACTTC.

In DNA, the CDR3 is TGTGCCAGCAGCCGACATAACACCGGGGAGCTGTTTTTT. It codes for CASSRHNTGELFF. The V call is TRBV7-3, the J call TRBJ2-2; unclear D gene. The CDR3 has 13 amino acids. Germline V gene sequence: CDR1 SGHTA, CDR2 FQGTGA. Trimming shortened V by 5 bases and J by 2 bases, and 6 bases separated the two germline ends.

The rearrangement joins TRBV6-6 to TRBJ1-2, with D possibly matching TRBD1 (5 bases). The CDR3 extends over 15 amino acids. Trimming stripped 0 bases from V and 4 bases from J, with 12 bases between. Germline lookup yields CDR1 MNHNY and CDR2 SVGAGI (reference sequence). The CDR3 DNA reads TGTGCCAGCAGTTACTCAGGTGACAGTCTCTATGGCTACACCTTC. This codes for CASSYSGDSLYGYTF.

The chain carries TRBV5-1 and TRBJ2-3; the D gene is possibly TRBD2 (10 bases). The CDR3 has 21 amino acids. The V end was cut by 4 bases, the J end by 0 bases, with 30 bases between. Germline CDR1 and CDR2: SGHRS and YFSETQ. The CDR3 DNA reads as TGCGCCAGCAGCCCCACGGACAGGGGTGCTAGCGGGGGCCTTAGCACAGATACGCAGTATTTT. Protein product: CASSPTDRGASGGLSTDTQYF. The full variable domain, with the rest looked up from reference TRBV5-1 and TRBJ2-3, is KAGVTQTPRYLIKTRGQQVTLSCSPISGHRSVSWYQQTPGQGLQFLFEYFSETQRNKGNFPGRFSGRQFSNSRSEMNVSTLELGDSALYLCASSPTDRGASGGLSTDTQYFGPGTRLTVL.